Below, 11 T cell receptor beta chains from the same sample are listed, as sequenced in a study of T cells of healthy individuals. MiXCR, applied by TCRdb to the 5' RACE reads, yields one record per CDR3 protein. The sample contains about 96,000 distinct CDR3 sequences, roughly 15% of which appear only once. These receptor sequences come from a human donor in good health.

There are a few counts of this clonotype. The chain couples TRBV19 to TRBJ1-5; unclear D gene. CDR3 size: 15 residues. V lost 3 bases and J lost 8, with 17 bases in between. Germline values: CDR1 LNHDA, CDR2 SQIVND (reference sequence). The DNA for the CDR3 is TGTGCCAGTAGTATTTGGGTCGGGGAGGCGAAGCCCCAGCATTTT. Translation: CASSIWVGEAKPQHF.

This chain's CDR3 is CSARELDRDRLYIYNSPLHF. The CDR3 DNA is TGCAGTGCTAGAGAGTTGGACCGGGACAGGCTCTATATTTATAATTCACCCCTCCACTTT. This chain uses TRBV20-1 with TRBJ1-6; 8 bases align to TRBD1. The CDR3 has 20 residues. Trimming at V came to 0 bases and at J to 4 bases, leaving 17 bases not matched to a gene. Germline V gene data show CDR1 as DFQATT and CDR2 as SNEGSKA (reference sequence).

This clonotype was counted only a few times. The CDR3 here is CASSLAPGLAGAGEQFF. CDR3 nucleotide sequence: TGTGCCAGCAGCTTAGCCCCGGGACTAGCGGGAGCCGGTGAGCAGTTCTTC. The chain is built from TRBV11-2 and TRBJ2-1, with 14 bases matching TRBD2. This CDR3 is 17 amino acids long. J lost 9 bases, V lost 1 base, and 8 bases had no gene match. Germline lookup yields CDR1 SGHAT and CDR2 FQNNGV.

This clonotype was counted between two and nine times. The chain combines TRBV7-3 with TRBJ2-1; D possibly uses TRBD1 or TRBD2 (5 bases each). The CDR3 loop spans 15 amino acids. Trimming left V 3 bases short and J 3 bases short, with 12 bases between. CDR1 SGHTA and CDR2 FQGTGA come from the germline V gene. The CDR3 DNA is TGTGCCAGCAGCTTCGGTGGGGACGGCTACAATGAGCAGTTCTTC. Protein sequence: CASSFGGDGYNEQFF.

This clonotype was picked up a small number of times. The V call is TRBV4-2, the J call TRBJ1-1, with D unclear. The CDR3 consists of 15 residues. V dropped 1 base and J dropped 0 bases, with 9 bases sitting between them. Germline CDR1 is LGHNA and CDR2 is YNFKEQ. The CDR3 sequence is CASSQGVTMNTEAFF. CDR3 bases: TGTGCCAGCAGCCAAGGAGTAACCATGAACACTGAAGCTTTCTTT.

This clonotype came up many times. CDR3 nucleotides: TGTGCCAGCAGCCAAGATTCGAGGGAGCAGTACTTC. It yields the protein CASSQDSREQYF. The J gene is TRBJ2-7, the V gene TRBV14; D call uncertain. Germline V lookup: CDR1 SGHDN, CDR2 FVKESK. This CDR3 contains 12 residues. The germline V and J ends were trimmed by 0 bases and 7 bases, with 7 bases remaining between them.

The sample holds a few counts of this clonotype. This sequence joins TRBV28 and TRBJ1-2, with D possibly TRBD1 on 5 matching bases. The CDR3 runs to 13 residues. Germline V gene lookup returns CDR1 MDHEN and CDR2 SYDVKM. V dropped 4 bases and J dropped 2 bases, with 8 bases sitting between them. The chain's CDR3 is CASSSTVNYGYTF. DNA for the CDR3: TGTGCCAGCAGTTCGACAGTAAACTATGGCTACACCTTC.

The CDR3 coding sequence is TGCAGCGTTGTTATTTACACCGGGGAGCTGTTTTTT. As protein: CSVVIYTGELFF. V gene TRBV29-1 combines with J gene TRBJ2-2; the D is unclear. From germline, CDR1 is SQVTM and CDR2 ANQGSEA. The CDR3 contains 12 residues. V was cut by 4 bases and J by 3 bases, with 6 bases left in between.

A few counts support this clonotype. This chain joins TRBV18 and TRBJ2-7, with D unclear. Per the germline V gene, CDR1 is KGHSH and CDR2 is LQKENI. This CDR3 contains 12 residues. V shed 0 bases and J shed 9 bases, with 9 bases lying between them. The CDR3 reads CASSPPGNVQYF. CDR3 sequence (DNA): TGTGCCAGCTCACCACCTGGTAATGTGCAGTACTTC.

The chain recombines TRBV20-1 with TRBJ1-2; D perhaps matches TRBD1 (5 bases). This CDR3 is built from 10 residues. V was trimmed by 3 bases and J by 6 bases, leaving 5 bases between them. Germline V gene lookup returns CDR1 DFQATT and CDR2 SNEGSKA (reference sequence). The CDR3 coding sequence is TGCAGTGCTAGGGACAATGGCTACACCTTC. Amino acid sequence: CSARDNGYTF.

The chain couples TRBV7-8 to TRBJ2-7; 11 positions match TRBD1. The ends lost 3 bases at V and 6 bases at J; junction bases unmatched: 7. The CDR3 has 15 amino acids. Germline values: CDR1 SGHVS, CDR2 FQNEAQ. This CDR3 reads CASSFGQGAPGEQYF. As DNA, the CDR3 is TGTGCCAGCAGCTTTGGACAGGGGGCCCCGGGCGAGCAGTACTTC.